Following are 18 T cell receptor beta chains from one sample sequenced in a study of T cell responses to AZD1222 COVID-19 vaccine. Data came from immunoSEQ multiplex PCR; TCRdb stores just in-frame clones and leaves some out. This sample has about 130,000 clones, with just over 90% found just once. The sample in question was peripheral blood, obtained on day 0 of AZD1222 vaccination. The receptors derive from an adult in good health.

DNA of the CDR3: TGTGCCAGCAGCCCTAGTTCCGAACCGCCTGGCTACACCTTC. Amino acid sequence: CASSPSSEPPGYTF. The chain joins TRBV9 to TRBJ1-2; D is undetermined. Germline values: CDR1 SGDLS, CDR2 YYNGEE. The CDR3 runs 14 residues. V dropped 4 bases and J dropped 7 bases, with 17 bases sitting between them.

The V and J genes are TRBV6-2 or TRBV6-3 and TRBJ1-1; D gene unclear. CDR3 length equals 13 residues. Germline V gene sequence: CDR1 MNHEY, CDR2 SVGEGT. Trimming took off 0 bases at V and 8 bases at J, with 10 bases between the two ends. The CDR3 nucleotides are TGTGCCAGCAGTTACTCGTATTTAGGAGAAGCTTTCTTT. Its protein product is CASSYSYLGEAFF.

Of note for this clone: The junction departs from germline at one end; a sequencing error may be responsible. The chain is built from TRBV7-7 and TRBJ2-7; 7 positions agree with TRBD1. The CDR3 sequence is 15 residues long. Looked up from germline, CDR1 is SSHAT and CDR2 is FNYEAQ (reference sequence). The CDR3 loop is CASSQNWGQSYEQYF. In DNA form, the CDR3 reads TGTGCTAGCAGCCAGAACTGGGGACAGTCCTACGAGCAGTACTTC.

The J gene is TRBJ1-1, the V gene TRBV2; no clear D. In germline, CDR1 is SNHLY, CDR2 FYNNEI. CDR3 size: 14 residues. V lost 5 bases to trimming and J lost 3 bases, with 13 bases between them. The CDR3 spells CASSSGSLDTEAFF. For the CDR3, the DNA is TGTGCCAGCAGTTCCGGGTCCCTGGACACTGAAGCTTTCTTT. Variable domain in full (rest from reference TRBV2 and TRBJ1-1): EPEVTQTPSHQVTQMGQEVILRCVPISNHLYFYWYRQILGQKVEFLVSFYNNEISEKSEIFDDQFSVERPDGSNFTLKIRSTKLEDSAMYFCASSSGSLDTEAFFGQGTRLTVV.

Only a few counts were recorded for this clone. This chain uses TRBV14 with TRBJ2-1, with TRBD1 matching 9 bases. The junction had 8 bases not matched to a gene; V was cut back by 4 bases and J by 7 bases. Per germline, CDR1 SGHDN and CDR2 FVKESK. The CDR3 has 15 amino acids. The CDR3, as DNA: TGTGCCAGCAGCCTCGACAGGGGGTTGGTTAATGAGCAGTTCTTC. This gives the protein CASSLDRGLVNEQFF.

The CDR3 reads CASSLAGGAYEQYF. The DNA for the CDR3 is TGTGCCAGCAGCTTGGCAGGGGGCGCTTACGAGCAGTACTTC. The rearrangement uses TRBV7-2 and TRBJ2-7; TRBD1 matches 8 bases. With 3 bases clipped from V and 4 bases from J, the junction kept 5 bases outside the gene matches. Germline CDR1 reads SGHTA; CDR2 reads FQGNSA. The CDR3 covers 14 residues.

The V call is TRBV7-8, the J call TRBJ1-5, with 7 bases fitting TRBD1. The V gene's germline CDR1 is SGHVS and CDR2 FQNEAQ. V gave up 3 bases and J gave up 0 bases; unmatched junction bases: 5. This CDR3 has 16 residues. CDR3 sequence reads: CASSFAGQYSNQPQHF. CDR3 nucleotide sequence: TGTGCCAGCAGCTTCGCGGGACAGTATAGCAATCAGCCCCAGCATTTT.

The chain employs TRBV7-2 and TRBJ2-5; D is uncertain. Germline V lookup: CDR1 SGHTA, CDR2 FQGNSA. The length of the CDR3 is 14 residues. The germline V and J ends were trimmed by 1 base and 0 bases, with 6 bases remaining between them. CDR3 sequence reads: CASSLGANQETQYF. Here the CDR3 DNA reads TGTGCCAGCAGCTTAGGGGCCAACCAAGAGACCCAGTACTTC.

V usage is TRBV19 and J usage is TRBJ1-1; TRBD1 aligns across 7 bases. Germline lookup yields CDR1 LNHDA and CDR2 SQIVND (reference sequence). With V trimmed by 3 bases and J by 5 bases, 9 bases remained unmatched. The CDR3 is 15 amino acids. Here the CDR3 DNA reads TGTGCCAGTAGTATGGGGGCAACCAGGGGGACTGAAGCTTTCTTT. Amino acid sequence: CASSMGATRGTEAFF.

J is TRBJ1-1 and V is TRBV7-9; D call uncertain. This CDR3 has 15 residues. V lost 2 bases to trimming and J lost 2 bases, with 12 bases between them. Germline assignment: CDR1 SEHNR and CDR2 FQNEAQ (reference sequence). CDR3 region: CASSLFKEGNTEAFF. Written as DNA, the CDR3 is TGTGCCAGCAGCTTATTTAAGGAGGGCAACACTGAAGCTTTCTTT.

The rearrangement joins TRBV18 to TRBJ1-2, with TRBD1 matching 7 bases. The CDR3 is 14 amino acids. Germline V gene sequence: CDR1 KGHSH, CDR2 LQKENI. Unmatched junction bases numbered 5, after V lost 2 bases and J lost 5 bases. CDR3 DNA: TGTGCCAGCTCACCAGGGACAGATGTTTATGGCTACACCTTC. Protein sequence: CASSPGTDVYGYTF.

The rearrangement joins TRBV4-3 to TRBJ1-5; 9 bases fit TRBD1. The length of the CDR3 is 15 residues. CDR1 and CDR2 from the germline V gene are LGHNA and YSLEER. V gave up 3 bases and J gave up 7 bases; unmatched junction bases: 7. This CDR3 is CASSQGTGFEQPQHF. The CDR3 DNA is TGCGCCAGCAGCCAGGGGACAGGGTTTGAACAGCCCCAGCATTTT.

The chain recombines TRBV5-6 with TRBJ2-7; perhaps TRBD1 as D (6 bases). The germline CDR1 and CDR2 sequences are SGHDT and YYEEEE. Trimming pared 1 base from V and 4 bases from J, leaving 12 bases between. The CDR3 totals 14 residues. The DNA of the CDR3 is TGTGCCAGCAGCTTGACCGGGACAAGGTACGAGCAGTACTTC. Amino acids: CASSLTGTRYEQYF.

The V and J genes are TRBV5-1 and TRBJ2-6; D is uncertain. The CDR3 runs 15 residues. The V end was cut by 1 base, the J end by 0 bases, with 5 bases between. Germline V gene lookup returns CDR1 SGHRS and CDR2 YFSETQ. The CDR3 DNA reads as TGCGCCAGCAGCTTGATAGGCTCTGGGGCCAACGTCCTGACTTTC. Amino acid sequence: CASSLIGSGANVLTF.

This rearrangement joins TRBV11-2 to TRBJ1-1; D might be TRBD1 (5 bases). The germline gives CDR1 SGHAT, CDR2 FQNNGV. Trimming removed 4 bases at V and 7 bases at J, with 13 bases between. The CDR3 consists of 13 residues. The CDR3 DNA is TGTGCCAGCAGCTACAGGACGGTGGATGAAGCTTTCTTT. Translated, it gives CASSYRTVDEAFF.

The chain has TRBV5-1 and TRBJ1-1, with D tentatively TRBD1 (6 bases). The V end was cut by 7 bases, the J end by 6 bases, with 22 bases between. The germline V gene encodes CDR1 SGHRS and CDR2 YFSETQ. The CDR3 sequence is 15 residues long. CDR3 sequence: CASATDVGGAPEAFF. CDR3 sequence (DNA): TGCGCCAGCGCCACCGACGTGGGGGGGGCCCCTGAAGCTTTCTTT.

Written as DNA, the CDR3 is TGTGCCAGCAGTTACCGGGACAGGTATTCCGAGCAGTACTTC. Translating it yields CASSYRDRYSEQYF. The gene calls are TRBV6-6 and TRBJ2-7; TRBD1 aligns across 8 bases. V lost 2 bases, J lost 6 bases, and 6 bases stayed unmatched. Germline V lookup: CDR1 MNHNY, CDR2 SVGAGI (reference sequence). The CDR3 totals 14 residues.

CDR3 bases: TGTGCCACCAGTGACATGACAGACAACTATGGCTACACCTTC. It is translated as CATSDMTDNYGYTF. The chain couples TRBV24-1 to TRBJ1-2, with D possibly TRBD1 on 5 matching bases. This CDR3 has 14 amino acids. V was pared by 4 bases and J by 2 bases, with 10 bases between. From germline, CDR1 is KGHDR and CDR2 SFDVKD.